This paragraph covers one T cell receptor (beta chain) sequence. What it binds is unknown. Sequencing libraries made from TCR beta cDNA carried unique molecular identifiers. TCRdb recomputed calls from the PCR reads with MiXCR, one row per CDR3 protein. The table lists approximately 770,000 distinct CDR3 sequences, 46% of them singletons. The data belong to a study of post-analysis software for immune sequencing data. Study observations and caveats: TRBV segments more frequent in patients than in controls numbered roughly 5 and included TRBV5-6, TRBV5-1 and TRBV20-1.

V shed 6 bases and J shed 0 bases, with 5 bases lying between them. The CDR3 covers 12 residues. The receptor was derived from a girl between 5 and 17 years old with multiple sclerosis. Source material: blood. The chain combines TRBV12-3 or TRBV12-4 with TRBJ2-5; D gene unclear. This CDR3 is CASRNDQETQYF. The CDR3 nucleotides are TGTGCCAGCAGAAACGACCAAGAGACCCAGTACTTC.